This TCR beta chain originates from a study of Graves' ophthalmopathy and Graves' hyperthyroidism. TCR beta CDR3 amplification used RNA transcripts. In the first round, RT-PCR was carried out with HTBI primers, and a multiplex PCR formed the second round. TCRdb fed the multiplex PCR reads into MiXCR, producing one record per CDR3 protein. Counted here are roughly 500,000 distinct CDR3 sequences, 13% to 15% occurring once; the ten biggest clones make up about 9.4%. The table lists this clonotype with many counts. The J segment lost 11 bases and the V segment lost 8 bases, leaving 9 bases of the junction unmatched. The CDR3 has 12 residues.

The TCR sequence derives from a woman aged 30 to 39 with Graves' ophthalmopathy. The V and J genes are TRBV12-3 or TRBV12-4 and TRBJ1-5; 7 positions match TRBD1. The sequencing sample was made of blood. CDR3: CASSGEQGTQHF. The DNA of the CDR3 is TGTGCCAGCTCCGGGGAACAGGGGACCCAGCATTTT.